The entry that follows covers one TCR beta chain sequence. The record originates from a study of T cell changes during pregnancy in multiple sclerosis. Germline values: CDR1 LGHNA, CDR2 YSLEER. The CDR3 contains 14 residues. V shed 5 bases and J shed 5 bases, with 15 bases lying between them. Clones were read by immunoSEQ multiplex PCR, and TCRdb kept only the in-frame ones, dropping some. Of 57,000 or so clones in the sample, less than 95% were seen once. The specimen comprised peripheral blood, sampled in the third trimester of pregnancy. The genes are TRBV4-3 and TRBJ1-2, with D perhaps matching TRBD1 (6 bases). This TCR was sampled from a female donor in good health, enrolled as a control in a pregnancy study. The CDR3 DNA is TGCGCCAGCAGCACAGCAGGGGCAACTTATGGCTACACCTTC. Translating it yields CASSTAGATYGYTF.